The 20 T cell receptor beta chains below were found in one sample sequenced in a study of blood T cell repertoires in COVID-19. Assay used: immunoSEQ multiplex PCR; TCRdb lists only in-frame clones, some missing. The sample lists approximately 270,000 clones, approximately 90% occurring once. Sequencing was carried out using PBMCs or T cells enriched from blood (not recorded which). The receptors come from a human donor in a cohort exposed to, infected with or recovered from COVID-19 (not recorded which). The donor label of this sample is uncertain.

Only one count was recorded for this clone. The rearrangement links TRBV30 to TRBJ1-1; 9 bases match TRBD1. V lost 5 bases and J lost 5; bases outside the gene matches: 3. The CDR3 sequence is 12 residues long. The germline V gene encodes CDR1 GTSNPN and CDR2 SVGIG (reference sequence). CDR3 in DNA: TGTGCCTGGGACGGGACAGGGACTGAAGCTTTCTTT. This encodes CAWDGTGTEAFF.

The chain combines TRBV7-9 with TRBJ2-1, with D maybe TRBD1 (5 bases). Germline V CDR1 and CDR2: SEHNR, FQNEAQ (reference sequence). With 3 bases removed from V and 3 bases from J, the gap between germline ends came to 12 bases. This CDR3 spans 15 amino acids. CDR3 sequence: CASSLARQGYNEQFF. The CDR3 coding sequence is TGTGCCAGCAGCTTGGCCCGGCAGGGCTACAATGAGCAGTTCTTC.

The chain links TRBV10-1 to TRBJ2-5; a possible D gene is TRBD1 (5 bases). Looked up from germline, CDR1 is WNHNN and CDR2 is SYGVQD (reference sequence). This CDR3 has 13 residues. V was shortened by 2 bases and J by 2 bases, with 6 bases between the two germline ends. The CDR3 loop reads CASSETGQETQYF. The CDR3 DNA reads as TGCGCCAGCAGTGAGACAGGTCAAGAGACCCAGTACTTC.

The chain uses TRBV11-2 and TRBJ1-2; perhaps TRBD1 as D (5 bases). V gave up 1 base and J gave up 6 bases, with 18 bases separating them. Germline CDR1 SGHAT, CDR2 FQNNGV. The CDR3 contains 16 residues. The CDR3 DNA reads TGTGCCAGCAGCTTAGTCGAGGGCCCCTGGGGGGATGGCTACACCTTC. It specifies CASSLVEGPWGDGYTF.

V gene TRBV9 combines with J gene TRBJ2-6, with TRBD1 matching 7 bases. CDR3 length: 19 amino acids. The J segment lost 0 bases and the V segment lost 4 bases, leaving 13 bases of the junction unmatched. Germline V gene data show CDR1 as SGDLS and CDR2 as YYNGEE. The chain's CDR3 is CASSPQQGTLFSGANVLTF. DNA for the CDR3: TGTGCCAGCAGCCCGCAACAGGGGACCCTTTTCTCTGGGGCCAACGTCCTGACTTTC. The full variable domain, with the rest looked up from reference TRBV9 and TRBJ2-6, is DSGVTQTPKHLITATGQRVTLRCSPRSGDLSVYWYQQSLDQGLQFLIQYYNGEERAKGNILERFSAQQFPDLHSELNLSSLELGDSALYFCASSPQQGTLFSGANVLTFGAGSRLTVL.

The chain links TRBV5-1 to TRBJ2-5; 9 nucleotides align to TRBD2. The CDR3 is 14 residues long. After removal of 2 bases from V and 4 bases from J, the junction contained 3 bases not matched to a gene. The germline CDR1 and CDR2 sequences are SGHRS and YFSETQ. Written as DNA, the CDR3 is TGCGCCAGCAGCTTCCAGCGGGGGGCAGAGACCCAGTACTTC. This sequence encodes CASSFQRGAETQYF.

The gene calls are TRBV29-1 and TRBJ1-3; possible D gene TRBD1, 6 bases. V lost 4 bases and J 0 bases, leaving 13 bases between the germline ends. The CDR3 length is 15 residues. Germline CDR1 and CDR2: SQVTM and ANQGSEA. CDR3 region: CSVARTDLSGNTIYF. Here the CDR3 DNA reads TGCAGCGTTGCCCGGACAGACCTCTCTGGAAACACCATATATTTT.

The chain uses TRBV21-1 and TRBJ2-2; the table's D call TRBD2 went unverified against the DNA. TRBV21-1 is labeled a pseudogene. The CDR3 is 19 residues long. The CDR3, as DNA: TGTGCCAGCAGCCCTGAGGGGGACTATAATCCTCGGAACACCGGGGAGCTGTTTTTT. As protein: CASSPEGDYNPRNTGELFF.

This chain links TRBV3-1 (or the pseudogene TRBV3-2) with TRBJ1-4; D is undetermined. This CDR3 is 16 amino acids long. V lost 1 base to trimming and J lost 3 bases, with 12 bases between them. Per germline, CDR1 LGHDT and CDR2 YNNKEL (reference sequence). The CDR3 sequence is CASSQALNGANEKLFF. The DNA of the CDR3 is TGTGCCAGCAGCCAAGCGTTGAACGGGGCTAATGAAAAACTGTTTTTT.

The chain links TRBV19 to TRBJ1-5, with D unresolved. The germline V gene has CDR1 LNHDA and CDR2 SQIVND (reference sequence). The CDR3 extends over 14 amino acids. The ends were cut back, 5 bases at V and 4 bases at J, with 12 bases in the middle. The CDR3, as DNA: TGTGCCAGTAGTGAACGGGGTCCAAATCAGCCCCAGCATTTT. This gives the protein CASSERGPNQPQHF.

The chain links TRBV5-1 to TRBJ2-7; 10 bases map to TRBD2. This CDR3 is 15 amino acids long. Germline assignment: CDR1 SGHRS and CDR2 YFSETQ. Unmatched junction bases numbered 10, after V lost 4 bases and J lost 6 bases. CDR3 in amino acids: CASSPGSSGRSEQYF. The CDR3 DNA is TGCGCCAGCAGCCCCGGAAGTAGCGGGAGGTCCGAGCAGTACTTC. Supplemented by reference TRBV5-1 and TRBJ2-7, the full variable domain reads KAGVTQTPRYLIKTRGQQVTLSCSPISGHRSVSWYQQTPGQGLQFLFEYFSETQRNKGNFPGRFSGRQFSNSRSEMNVSTLELGDSALYLCASSPGSSGRSEQYFGPGTRLTVT.

The V and J genes are TRBV5-1 and TRBJ2-1, with TRBD2 identical over 10 bases. This CDR3 comprises 18 residues. V shed 7 bases and J 0 bases; nucleotides not matched to a gene: 13. Germline values: CDR1 SGHRS, CDR2 YFSETQ. CDR3 nucleotide sequence: TGCGCCAGCGCTTGGGAGCGGGGGGGCCTCGGCTCCTACAATGAGCAGTTCTTC. This translates into CASAWERGGLGSYNEQFF.

The chain is built from TRBV24-1 and TRBJ2-7; TRBD1 is a possible D gene (6 bases). Germline lookup yields CDR1 KGHDR and CDR2 SFDVKD. Trimming stripped 4 bases from V and 5 bases from J, with 11 bases between. CDR3 size: 13 residues. The chain's CDR3 is CATSEPGADEQYF. The CDR3 bases are TGTGCCACCAGTGAGCCAGGGGCGGACGAGCAGTACTTC.

The chain is built from TRBV28 and TRBJ2-5; tentative D call: TRBD2 (6 bases). Trimming left V 6 bases short and J 5 bases short, with 13 bases between. Germline CDR1 reads MDHEN; CDR2 reads SYDVKM. The CDR3 contains 13 residues. In DNA form, the CDR3 reads TGTGCCAGCAGGGGTAGCGGTGGGGAGACCCAGTACTTC. Encoded protein: CASRGSGGETQYF.

The count of this clone is one. This sequence joins TRBV7-8 and TRBJ1-4, with 9 bases fitting TRBD1. CDR3 length: 14 residues. Germline values: CDR1 SGHVS, CDR2 FQNEAQ. V was pared by 3 bases and J by 7 bases, with 3 bases of the junction left unmatched. CDR3 bases: TGTGCCAGCAGCTTGGACAGGGGCGGTGAAAAACTGTTTTTT. It translates to CASSLDRGGEKLFF.

V is TRBV4-1 and J is TRBJ1-1, with 9 bases matching TRBD1. CDR3 length equals 17 residues. Per germline, CDR1 MGHRA and CDR2 YSYEKL. Trimming took 1 base from V and 1 from J; bases not matched to a gene: 7. The CDR3: CASSQGRQGGKNTEAFF. The CDR3 DNA sequence: TGCGCCAGCAGCCAAGGCCGACAGGGGGGGAAGAACACTGAAGCTTTCTTT.

The CDR3 DNA sequence: TGTGCCAGCAGCCAGGCGGGGCAGAACTATGGCTACACCTTC. Residues: CASSQAGQNYGYTF. The chain uses TRBV4-2 and TRBJ1-2; D possibly corresponds to TRBD1 (5 bases). CDR3 length equals 14 residues. Germline CDR1 LGHNA, CDR2 YNFKEQ. The V and J ends lost 3 bases and 2 bases respectively, with 10 bases between them.

The chain couples TRBV2 to TRBJ2-7, with D tentatively TRBD1 (6 bases). The CDR3 has 14 amino acids. Germline CDR1 is SNHLY and CDR2 is FYNNEI. The V and J ends lost 8 bases and 2 bases respectively, with 16 bases between them. The CDR3 loop reads CASYSPGETYEQYF. The CDR3 region has the DNA TGTGCCAGCTACTCCCCAGGGGAGACCTACGAGCAGTACTTC. Full variable domain (remainder filled in from reference TRBV2 and TRBJ2-7): EPEVTQTPSHQVTQMGQEVILRCVPISNHLYFYWYRQILGQKVEFLVSFYNNEISEKSEIFDDQFSVERPDGSNFTLKIRSTKLEDSAMYFCASYSPGETYEQYFGPGTRLTVT.

The chain carries TRBV2 and TRBJ1-2, with 7 bases aligning to TRBD1. V trimming: 8 bases; J trimming: 6 bases; junction bases outside the gene matches: 9. The CDR3 extends over 13 amino acids. Germline CDR1 reads SNHLY; CDR2 reads FYNNEI. DNA of the CDR3: TGTGCCAGCGAGGGACAGTCTGGGGATGGCTACACCTTC. Its translation: CASEGQSGDGYTF.

The chain employs TRBV5-6 and TRBJ2-7; 8 nucleotides agree with TRBD2. The CDR3 totals 15 residues. Germline CDR1 is SGHDT and CDR2 is YYEEEE. The V gene end was trimmed by 0 bases and the J gene end by 6 bases; junction bases not matched to a gene: 8. CDR3 protein: CASSLVSGGPGEQYF. CDR3 DNA sequence: TGTGCCAGCAGCTTGGTATCGGGGGGGCCCGGCGAGCAGTACTTC.